Listed here is a single T cell receptor beta chain. Its antigen is currently unknown. Germline V gene sequence: CDR1 LNHNV, CDR2 YYDKDF (reference sequence). The CDR3 totals 17 residues. Trimming removed 0 bases from V and 3 bases from J, with 18 bases in between. The data were taken from a study of a mutant IDH1 vaccine in newly diagnosed glioma. Study-wide context: Eight vaccinations were given in weeks 1, 3, 5, 7, 11, 15, 19 and 23. The treated population exhibited a male proportion of about 60%, a female proportion of about 38%, and a mean age of about 40 years. First vaccine doses came 4-6 weeks after radiotherapy alone, or with temozolomide cycles.

TCRdb keeps only in-frame clones here, not all; method: immunoSEQ multiplex PCR. The sample contains 45,000 to 65,000 clones, roughly 77% of which appear only once. Regarding time point: week 23, last vaccination. In every dose of vaccine, 300 ug of mutant IDH1 20-mer peptide was given alongside topical imiquimod. This clonotype was obtained from a woman between 40 and 50 years old with glioma. Some clones in this sample may be carry-over from other donors' samples. This rearrangement joins TRBV15 to TRBJ2-7; a weak D match, TRBD1 (8 bases). Sample: PBMCs, taken from a glioma patient whose treatment included an IDH1 peptide vaccine. The CDR3 DNA reads TGTGCCACCAGCAGAGAGGGTTGGGGAGGGACAGGCTACGAGCAGTACTTC. Its translation is CATSREGWGGTGYEQYF.